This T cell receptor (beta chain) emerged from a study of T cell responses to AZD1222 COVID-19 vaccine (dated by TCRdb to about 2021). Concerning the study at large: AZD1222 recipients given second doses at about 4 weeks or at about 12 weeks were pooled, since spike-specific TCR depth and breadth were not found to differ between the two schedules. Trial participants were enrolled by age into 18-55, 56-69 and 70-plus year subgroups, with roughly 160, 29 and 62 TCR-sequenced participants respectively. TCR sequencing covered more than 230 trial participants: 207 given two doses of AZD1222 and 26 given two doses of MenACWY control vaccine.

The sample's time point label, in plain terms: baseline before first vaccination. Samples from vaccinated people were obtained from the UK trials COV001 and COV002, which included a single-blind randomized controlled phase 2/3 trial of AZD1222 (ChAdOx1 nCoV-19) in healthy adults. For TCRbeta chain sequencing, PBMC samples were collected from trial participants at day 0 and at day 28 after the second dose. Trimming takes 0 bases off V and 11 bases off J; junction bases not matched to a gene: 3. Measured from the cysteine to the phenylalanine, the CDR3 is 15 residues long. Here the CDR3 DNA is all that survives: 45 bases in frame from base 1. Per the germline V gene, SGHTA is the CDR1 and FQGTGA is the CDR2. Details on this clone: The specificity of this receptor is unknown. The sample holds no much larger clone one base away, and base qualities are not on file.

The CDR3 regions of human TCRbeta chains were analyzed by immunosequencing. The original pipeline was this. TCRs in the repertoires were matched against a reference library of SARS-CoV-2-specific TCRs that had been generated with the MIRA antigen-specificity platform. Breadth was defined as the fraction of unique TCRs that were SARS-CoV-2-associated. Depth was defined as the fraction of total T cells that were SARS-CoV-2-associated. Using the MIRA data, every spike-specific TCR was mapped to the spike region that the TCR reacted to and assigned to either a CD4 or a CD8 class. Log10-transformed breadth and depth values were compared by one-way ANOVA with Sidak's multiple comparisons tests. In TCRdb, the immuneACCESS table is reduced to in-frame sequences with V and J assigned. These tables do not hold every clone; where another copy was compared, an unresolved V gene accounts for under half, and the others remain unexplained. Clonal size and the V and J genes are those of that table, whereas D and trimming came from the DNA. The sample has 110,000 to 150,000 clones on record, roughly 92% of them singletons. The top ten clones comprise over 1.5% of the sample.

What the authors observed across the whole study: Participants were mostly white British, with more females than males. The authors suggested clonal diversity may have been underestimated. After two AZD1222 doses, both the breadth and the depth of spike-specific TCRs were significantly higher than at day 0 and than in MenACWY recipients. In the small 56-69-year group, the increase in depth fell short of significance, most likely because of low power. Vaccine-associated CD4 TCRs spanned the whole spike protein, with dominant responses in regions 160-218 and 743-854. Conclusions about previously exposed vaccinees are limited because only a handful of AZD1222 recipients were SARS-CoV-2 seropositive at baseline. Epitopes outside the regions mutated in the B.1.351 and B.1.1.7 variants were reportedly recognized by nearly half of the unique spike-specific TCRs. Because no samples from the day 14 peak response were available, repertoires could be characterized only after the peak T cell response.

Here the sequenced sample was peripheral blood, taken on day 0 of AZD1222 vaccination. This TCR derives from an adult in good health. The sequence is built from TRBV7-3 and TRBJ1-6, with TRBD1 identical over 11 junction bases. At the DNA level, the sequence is TGTGCCAGCAGCTTAACGGGACAGGGGGTGACACCCCTCCACTTT. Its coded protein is CASSLTGQGVTPLHF.